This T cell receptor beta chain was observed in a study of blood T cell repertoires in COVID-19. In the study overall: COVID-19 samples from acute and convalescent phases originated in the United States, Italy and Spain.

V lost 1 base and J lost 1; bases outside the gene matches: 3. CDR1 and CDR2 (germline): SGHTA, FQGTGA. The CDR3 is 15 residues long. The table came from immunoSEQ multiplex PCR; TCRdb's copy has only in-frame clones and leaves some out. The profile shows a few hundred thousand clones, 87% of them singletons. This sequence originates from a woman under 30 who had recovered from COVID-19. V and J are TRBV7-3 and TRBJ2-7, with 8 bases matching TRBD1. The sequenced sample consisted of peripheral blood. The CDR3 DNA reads TGTGCCAGCAGCTTAATCCGGGACAGGTCCTACGAGCAGTACTTC. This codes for CASSLIRDRSYEQYF.